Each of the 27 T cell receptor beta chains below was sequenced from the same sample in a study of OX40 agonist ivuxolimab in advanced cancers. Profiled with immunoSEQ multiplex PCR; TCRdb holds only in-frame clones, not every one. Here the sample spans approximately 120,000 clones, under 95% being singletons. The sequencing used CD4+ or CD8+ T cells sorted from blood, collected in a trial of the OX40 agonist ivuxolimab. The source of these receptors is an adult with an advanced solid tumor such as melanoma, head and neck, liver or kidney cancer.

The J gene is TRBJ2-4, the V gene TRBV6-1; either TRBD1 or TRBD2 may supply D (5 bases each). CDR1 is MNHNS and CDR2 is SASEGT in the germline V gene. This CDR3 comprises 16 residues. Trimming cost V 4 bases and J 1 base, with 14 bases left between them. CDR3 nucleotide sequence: TGTGCCAGCAGTGGCCTCGAGGGGATGGCCAAAAACATTCAGTACTTC. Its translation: CASSGLEGMAKNIQYF.

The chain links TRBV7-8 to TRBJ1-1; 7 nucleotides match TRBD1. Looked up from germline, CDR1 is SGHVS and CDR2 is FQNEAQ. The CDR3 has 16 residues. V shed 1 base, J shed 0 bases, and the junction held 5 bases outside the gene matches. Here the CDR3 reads CASSLVAGGMNTEAFF. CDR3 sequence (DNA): TGTGCCAGCAGCTTAGTTGCAGGGGGTATGAACACTGAAGCTTTCTTT.

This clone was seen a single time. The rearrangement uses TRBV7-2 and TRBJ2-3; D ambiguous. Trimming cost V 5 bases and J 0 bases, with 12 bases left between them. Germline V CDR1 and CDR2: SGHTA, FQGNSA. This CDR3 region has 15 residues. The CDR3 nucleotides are TGTGCCAGCAGCCCCCGGGTAGGGAGCACAGATACGCAGTATTTT. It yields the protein CASSPRVGSTDTQYF. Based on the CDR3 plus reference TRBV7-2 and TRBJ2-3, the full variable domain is GAGVSQSPSNKVTEKGKDVELRCDPISGHTALYWYRQSLGQGLEFLIYFQGNSAPDKSGLPSDRFSAERTGGSVSTLTIQRTQQEDSAVYLCASSPRVGSTDTQYFGPGTRLTVL.

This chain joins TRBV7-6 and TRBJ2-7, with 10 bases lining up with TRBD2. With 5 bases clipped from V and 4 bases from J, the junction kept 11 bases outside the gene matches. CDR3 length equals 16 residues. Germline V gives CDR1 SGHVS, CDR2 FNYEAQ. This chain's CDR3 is CASSHRTSGREYEQYF. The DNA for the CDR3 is TGTGCCAGCAGCCATAGGACTAGCGGTAGGGAATACGAGCAGTACTTC.

The CDR3 protein is CASRVAGGPSNEQFF. The CDR3 nucleotides read TGTGCCAGCAGGGTAGCGGGAGGGCCCAGCAATGAGCAGTTCTTC. The chain recombines TRBV11-2 with TRBJ2-1, with 11 bases lining up with TRBD2. Germline V gene lookup returns CDR1 SGHAT and CDR2 FQNNGV. V lost 6 bases and J lost 6; bases outside the gene matches: 7. The CDR3 totals 15 residues.

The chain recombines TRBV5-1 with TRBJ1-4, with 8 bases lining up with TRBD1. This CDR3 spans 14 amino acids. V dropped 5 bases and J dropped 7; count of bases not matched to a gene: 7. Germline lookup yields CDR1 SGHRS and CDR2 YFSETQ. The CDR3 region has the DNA TGCGCCAGCAGTCCCGGACAGGGCCGTGAAAAACTGTTTTTT. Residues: CASSPGQGREKLFF.

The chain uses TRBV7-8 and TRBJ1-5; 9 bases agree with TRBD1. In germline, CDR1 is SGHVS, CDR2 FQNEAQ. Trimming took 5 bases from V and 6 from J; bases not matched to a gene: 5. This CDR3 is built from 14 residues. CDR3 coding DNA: TGTGCCAGCAGCCGAGACAGGGGGGGTCAGCCCCAGCATTTT. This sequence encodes CASSRDRGGQPQHF.

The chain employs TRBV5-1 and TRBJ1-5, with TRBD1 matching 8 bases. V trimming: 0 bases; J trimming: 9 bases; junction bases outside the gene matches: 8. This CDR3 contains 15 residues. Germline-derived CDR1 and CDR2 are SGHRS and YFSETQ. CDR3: CASSLGTGNVRPQHF. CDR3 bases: TGCGCCAGCAGCTTGGGGACAGGGAACGTTCGGCCCCAGCATTTT.

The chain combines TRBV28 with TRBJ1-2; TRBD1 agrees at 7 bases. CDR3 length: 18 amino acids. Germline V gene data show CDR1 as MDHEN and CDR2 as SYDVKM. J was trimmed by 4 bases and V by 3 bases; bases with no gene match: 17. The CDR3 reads CASSFFLQGQQFFYGYTF. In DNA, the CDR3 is TGTGCCAGCAGTTTCTTCCTCCAGGGACAGCAGTTCTTCTATGGCTACACCTTC.

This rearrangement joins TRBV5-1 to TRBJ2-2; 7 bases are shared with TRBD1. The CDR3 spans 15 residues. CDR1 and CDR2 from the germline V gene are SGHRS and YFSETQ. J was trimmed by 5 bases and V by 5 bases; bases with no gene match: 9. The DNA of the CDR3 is TGCGCCAGCAGGTTCCGACAGGGATGGACCGGGGAGCTGTTTTTT. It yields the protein CASRFRQGWTGELFF.

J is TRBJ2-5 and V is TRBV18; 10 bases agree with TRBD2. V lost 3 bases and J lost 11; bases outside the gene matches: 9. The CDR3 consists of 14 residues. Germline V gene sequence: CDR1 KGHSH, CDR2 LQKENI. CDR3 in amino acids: CASSPPSGSGEQYF. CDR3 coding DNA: TGTGCCAGCTCACCGCCTAGCGGGAGTGGGGAGCAGTACTTC.

CDR3 bases: TGTGCCAGCAGTCCGCGATACTGGACAGGGGGATTCTACAATGAGCAGTTCTTC. Protein sequence: CASSPRYWTGGFYNEQFF. The V call is TRBV28, the J call TRBJ2-1; 10 bases map to TRBD1. Germline V gene data show CDR1 as MDHEN and CDR2 as SYDVKM. Losses at the gene ends were 5 bases for V and 3 bases for J; bases not matched to a gene: 13. The CDR3 contains 18 residues. The full variable domain, completed using reference TRBV28 and TRBJ2-1, is DVKVTQSSRYLVKRTGEKVFLECVQDMDHENMFWYRQDPGLGLRLIYFSYDVKMKEKGDIPEGYSVSREKKERFSLILESASTNQTSMYLCASSPRYWTGGFYNEQFFGPGTRLTVL.

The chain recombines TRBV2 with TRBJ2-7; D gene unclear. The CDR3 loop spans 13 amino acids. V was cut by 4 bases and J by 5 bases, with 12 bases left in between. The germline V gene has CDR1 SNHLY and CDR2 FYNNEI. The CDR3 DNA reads TGTGCCAGCAGTGCCGGCAGGTTGCACGAGCAGTACTTC. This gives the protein CASSAGRLHEQYF.

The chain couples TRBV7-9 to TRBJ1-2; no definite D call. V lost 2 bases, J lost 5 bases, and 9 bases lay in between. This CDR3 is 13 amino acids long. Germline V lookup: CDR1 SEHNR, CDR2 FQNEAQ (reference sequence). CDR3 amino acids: CASSLSDGYGYTF. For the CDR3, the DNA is TGTGCCAGCAGCTTAAGCGATGGGTATGGCTACACCTTC.

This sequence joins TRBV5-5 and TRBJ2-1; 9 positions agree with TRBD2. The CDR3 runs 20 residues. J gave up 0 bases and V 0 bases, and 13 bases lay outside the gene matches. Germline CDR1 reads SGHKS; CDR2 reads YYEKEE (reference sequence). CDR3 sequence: CASSLDSWLAGPTSYNEQFF. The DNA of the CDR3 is TGTGCCAGCAGCTTGGATTCGTGGCTAGCGGGACCAACCTCCTACAATGAGCAGTTCTTC.

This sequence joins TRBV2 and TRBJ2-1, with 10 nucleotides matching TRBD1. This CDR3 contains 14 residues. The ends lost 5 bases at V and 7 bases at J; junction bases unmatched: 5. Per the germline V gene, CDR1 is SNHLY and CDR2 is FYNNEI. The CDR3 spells CASSRQGARNEQFF. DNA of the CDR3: TGTGCCAGCAGTAGACAGGGGGCACGGAATGAGCAGTTCTTC.

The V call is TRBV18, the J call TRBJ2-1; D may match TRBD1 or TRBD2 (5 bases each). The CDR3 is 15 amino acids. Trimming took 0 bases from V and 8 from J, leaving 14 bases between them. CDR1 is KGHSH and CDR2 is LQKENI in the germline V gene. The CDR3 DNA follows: TGTGCCAGCTCACCACCGAAAGGGACCCTACATGAGCAGTTCTTC. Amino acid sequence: CASSPPKGTLHEQFF.

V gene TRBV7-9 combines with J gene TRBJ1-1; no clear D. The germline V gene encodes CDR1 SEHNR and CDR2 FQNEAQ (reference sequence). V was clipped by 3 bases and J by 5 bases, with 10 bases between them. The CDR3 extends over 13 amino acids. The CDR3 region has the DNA TGTGCCAGCAGCTTTGGAGGTTTTACTGAAGCTTTCTTT. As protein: CASSFGGFTEAFF. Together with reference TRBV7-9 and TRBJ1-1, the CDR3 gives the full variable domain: DTGVSQNPRHKITKRGQNVTFRCDPISEHNRLYWYRQTLGQGPEFLTYFQNEAQLEKSRLLSDRFSAERPKGSFSTLEIQRTEQGDSAMYLCASSFGGFTEAFFGQGTRLTVV.

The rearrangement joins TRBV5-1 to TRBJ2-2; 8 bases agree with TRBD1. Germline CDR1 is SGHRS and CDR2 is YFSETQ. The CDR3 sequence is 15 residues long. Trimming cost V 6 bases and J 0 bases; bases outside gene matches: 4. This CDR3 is CASTPDRANTGELFF. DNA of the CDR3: TGCGCCAGCACCCCGGACAGGGCGAACACCGGGGAGCTGTTTTTT.

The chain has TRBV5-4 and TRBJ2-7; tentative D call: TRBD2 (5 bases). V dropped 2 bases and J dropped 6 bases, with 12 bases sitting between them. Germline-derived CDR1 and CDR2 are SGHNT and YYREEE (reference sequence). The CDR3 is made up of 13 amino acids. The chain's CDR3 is CASSFWQSGEQYF. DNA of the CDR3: TGTGCCAGCAGCTTCTGGCAGAGCGGCGAGCAGTACTTC.

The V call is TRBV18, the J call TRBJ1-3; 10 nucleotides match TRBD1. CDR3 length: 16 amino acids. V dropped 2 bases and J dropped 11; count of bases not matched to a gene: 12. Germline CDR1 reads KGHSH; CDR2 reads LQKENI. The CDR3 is CASSPNGQGEGGAIYF. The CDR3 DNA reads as TGTGCCAGCTCACCAAACGGACAGGGGGAAGGCGGTGCCATATATTTT.

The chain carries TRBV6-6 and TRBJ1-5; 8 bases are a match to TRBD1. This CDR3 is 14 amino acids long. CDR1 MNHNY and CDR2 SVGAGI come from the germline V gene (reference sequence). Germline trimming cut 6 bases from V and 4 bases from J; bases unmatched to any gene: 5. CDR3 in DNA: TGTGCCAGCAGGGTGGACAGGGAGAATCAGCCCCAGCATTTT. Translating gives CASRVDRENQPQHF.

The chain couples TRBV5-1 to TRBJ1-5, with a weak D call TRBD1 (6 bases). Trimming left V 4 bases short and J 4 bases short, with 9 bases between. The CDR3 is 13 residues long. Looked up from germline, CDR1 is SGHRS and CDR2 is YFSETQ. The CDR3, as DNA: TGCGCCAGCAGCCCCAGGGGAAATCAGCCCCAGCATTTT. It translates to CASSPRGNQPQHF.

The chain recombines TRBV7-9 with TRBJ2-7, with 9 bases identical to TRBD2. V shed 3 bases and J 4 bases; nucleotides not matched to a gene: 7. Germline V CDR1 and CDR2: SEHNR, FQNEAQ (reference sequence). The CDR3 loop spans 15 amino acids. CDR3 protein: CASSFASSGEYEQYF. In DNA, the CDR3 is TGTGCCAGCAGCTTCGCCTCTAGCGGGGAGTACGAGCAGTACTTC.

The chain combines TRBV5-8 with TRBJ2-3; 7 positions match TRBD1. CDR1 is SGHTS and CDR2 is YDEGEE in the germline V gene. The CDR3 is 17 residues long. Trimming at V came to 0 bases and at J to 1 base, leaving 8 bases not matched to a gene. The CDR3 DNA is TGTGCCAGCAGCTTGGGCCGCGTAGGGGGCCGCACAGATACGCAGTATTTT. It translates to CASSLGRVGGRTDTQYF.

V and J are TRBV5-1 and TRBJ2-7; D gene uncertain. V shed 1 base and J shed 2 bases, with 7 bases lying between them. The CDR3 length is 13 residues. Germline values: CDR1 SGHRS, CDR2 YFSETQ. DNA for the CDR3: TGCGCCAGCAGCTTGTCAGAAACCTACGAGCAGTACTTC. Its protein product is CASSLSETYEQYF.

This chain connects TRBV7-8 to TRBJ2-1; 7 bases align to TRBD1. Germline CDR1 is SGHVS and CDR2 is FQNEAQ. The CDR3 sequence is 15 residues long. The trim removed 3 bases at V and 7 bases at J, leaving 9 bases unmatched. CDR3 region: CASSFEDRPGNEQFF. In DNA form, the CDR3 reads TGTGCCAGCAGCTTCGAGGACAGGCCTGGGAATGAGCAGTTCTTC.